This T cell receptor (beta chain) was profiled in a study of Ad26.COV2.S vaccination and SARS-CoV-2 variants. General study results and limits: Vaccine recipients showed a spike-specific TCR breadth that was higher than in placebo recipients. Overall T cell responses may have been underestimated by the analyses of TCR breadth and depth. Vaccine and placebo recipients had similar non-spike TCR breadth.

Trimming took 9 bases from V and 3 from J, leaving 14 bases between them. The CDR3 has 13 amino acids. Germline V lookup: CDR1 KGHDR, CDR2 SFDVKD. As for treatment: some 19 received Ad26.COV2.S at low or high dose, single or two shots; about 5 received placebo; per-sample allocation not given. Day 63 following the first vaccine or placebo injection was when the samples were taken. Assay: immunoSEQ multiplex PCR; the TCRdb copy retains only in-frame clones and omits some. Among roughly 700,000 clones listed, roughly 90% were seen once. Remarks on this clone: Its antigen remains unknown.

The starting material was peripheral blood, obtained in a trial of Ad26.COV2.S vaccine versus placebo. The chain employs TRBV24-1 and TRBJ2-7; D is tentatively TRBD1 or TRBD2 (5 bases each). The receptor's source is a person between 18 and 60 years old who received the Ad26.COV2.S COVID-19 vaccine or a placebo. The CDR3 coding sequence is TGTGCCACCGCCGGGGCCCCCCTCTACGAGCAGTACTTC. It yields the protein CATAGAPLYEQYF.